Listed here is a single TCR beta chain. This record comes from a study of blood T cell repertoires in COVID-19. About the research overall: Samples representing acute and convalescent COVID-19 were sourced from the United States, Italy and Spain. The cDNA or gDNA used as material had been derived from T cells, B-cell-depleted T cells, or PBMCs.

Original processing notes: How many nucleated cells were present was estimated from reference gene primer amplification. TCRdb's table, derived via immunoSEQ multiplex PCR, lists solely in-frame clones and lacks some. Clone size and the V and J calls come from that table; the DNA yielded D and trimming. The sample shows approximately 46,000 clones, around 80% of them seen only once. V gave up 0 bases and J gave up 7 bases, with 16 bases separating them. Germline CDR1 and CDR2: SGHRS and YFSETQ. The CDR3 runs 15 residues. The sample comprised peripheral blood. The chain links TRBV5-1 to TRBJ2-5, with D perhaps matching TRBD1 (7 bases). This receptor was identified in a human donor in a cohort sampled during active COVID-19. CDR3 DNA sequence: TGCGCCAGCAGCTTGGAGGACAGGCCCGGGGGGACCCAGTACTTC. This translates into CASSLEDRPGGTQYF.